This is a list of T cell receptor beta chains from one sample in a study of shared clonotypes between healthy human individuals. Clones were sequenced by immunoSEQ multiplex PCR, and TCRdb holds only the in-frame ones, with some missing. The sample yields about 2 million clones, 85% to 95% seen once. The sequenced sample was naive CD8+ T cells sorted from blood. These receptors all stem from a man aged 18 to 30 in good health. Both conserved end residues are part of each CDR3. The order of the fields is CDR3 protein, CDR3 DNA, V gene, D gene, J gene, clone size. D genes are given only for firm matches. Not every row has a clone size; where given, it reads once, few, many or a size class.

CASSQEDIAGERNEQFF	TGCGCCAGCAGCCAAGAAGACATAGCGGGGGAGAGAAATGAGCAGTTCTTC	TRBV4-1	TRBD2	TRBJ2-1	-
CASKSGFFSNEQFF	TGTGCCTCCAAGTCAGGGTTTTTCAGCAATGAGCAGTTCTTC	TRBV19	-	TRBJ2-1	-
CASSVYGTVNTEAFF	TGTGCCAGCAGCGTTTACGGGACAGTGAACACTGAAGCTTTCTTT	TRBV9	TRBD1	TRBJ1-1	few
CSVLGQGAEAFF	TGCAGCGTATTGGGACAGGGGGCTGAAGCTTTCTTT	TRBV29-1	TRBD1	TRBJ1-1	-
CAWSVGSMSNQPQHF	TGTGCCTGGAGTGTAGGGAGTATGAGCAATCAGCCCCAGCATTTT	TRBV30	-	TRBJ1-5	-
CASSVKGDSGNTIYF	TGTGCCAGCAGCGTAAAAGGGGACAGCGGAAACACCATATATTTT	TRBV9	TRBD1	TRBJ1-3	-
CASSLETGALTEAFF	TGCGCCAGCAGCCTAGAGACAGGGGCTCTCACTGAAGCTTTCTTT	TRBV4-1	TRBD1	TRBJ1-1	-
CASSPSRGSASPLHF	TGTGCCAGCAGTCCCTCGAGGGGGTCCGCTTCACCCCTCCACTTT	TRBV27	-	TRBJ1-6	-
CASSVGTEAPRETQYF	TGCGCCAGCAGCGTCGGGACGGAAGCTCCCCGGGAGACCCAGTACTTC	TRBV5-1	-	TRBJ2-5	-
CASNPPEGVFGEQYF	TGTGCCAGCAACCCCCCGGAGGGGGTTTTTGGCGAGCAGTACTTC	TRBV7-9	-	TRBJ2-7	-
CASSPLQPGPQETQYF	TGTGCCAGCAGTCCCCTCCAACCCGGCCCACAAGAGACCCAGTACTTC	TRBV27	-	TRBJ2-5	-
CASSKARGSNQPQHF	TGTGCCAGCAGCAAGGCTCGTGGTAGCAATCAGCCCCAGCATTTT	TRBV21-1	-	TRBJ1-5	-
CASSLTGALTDTQYF	TGTGCCAGCAGCCTGACCGGGGCTCTTACAGATACGCAGTATTTT	TRBV7-3	-	TRBJ2-3	-
CASTQGGEQYF	TGTGCCAGCACTCAGGGGGGTGAGCAGTACTTC	TRBV6-6	-	TRBJ2-7	-
CASSLAPGQGVGSPLHF	TGTGCCAGCAGCTTAGCTCCGGGACAGGGGGTGGGTTCACCCCTCCACTTT	TRBV7-8	TRBD1	TRBJ1-6	-
CASSGLGSGNTIYF	TGTGCCAGCAGTGGGCTAGGCTCTGGAAACACCATATATTTT	TRBV27	-	TRBJ1-3	-
CASAGLAGGYEQYF	TGTGCCAGCGCCGGACTAGCGGGGGGTTACGAGCAGTACTTC	TRBV11-2	TRBD2	TRBJ2-7	-
CASSGGDGYTF	TGTGCCAGCAGTGGAGGGGATGGCTACACCTTC	TRBV6-4	-	TRBJ1-2	-
CASSYGLSINRDEQFF	TGTGCCAGCAGTTACGGACTATCGATTAATCGAGATGAGCAGTTCTTC	TRBV6-5	-	TRBJ2-1	-
CASSVSEIGLASTGELFF	TGTGCCAGCAGCGTATCAGAAATAGGACTAGCGAGCACCGGGGAGCTGTTTTTT	TRBV9	TRBD2	TRBJ2-2	-
CASSYRAYNEQFF	TGTGCCAGTAGTTACCGGGCCTACAATGAGCAGTTCTTC	TRBV19	-	TRBJ2-1	-
CASGWHQGPSGYTF	TGCGCCAGCGGTTGGCACCAGGGGCCATCTGGCTACACCTTC	TRBV4-3	-	TRBJ1-2	once
CASSLSGEQYF	TGTGCCAGCAGTTTATCGGGCGAGCAGTACTTC	TRBV27	-	TRBJ2-7	-
CASSDSGTDAYSPLHF	TGTGCCAGCAGTGACTCCGGGACGGACGCGTATTCACCCCTCCACTTT	TRBV25-1	-	TRBJ1-6	-
CASSLVAVAGANVLTF	TGTGCCAGCAGCTTAGTGGCGGTCGCTGGGGCCAACGTCCTGACTTTC	TRBV11-2	-	TRBJ2-6	once
CASSFGPTDTQYF	TGTGCCAGCAGTTTTGGACCCACAGATACGCAGTATTTT	TRBV5-6	-	TRBJ2-3	-
CASSPTGSYTDTQYF	TGTGCCAGCAGCCCGACAGGGTCGTATACAGATACGCAGTATTTT	TRBV6-5	TRBD1	TRBJ2-3	-